Below are 17 T cell receptor beta chains sequenced from a single sample in a study of sequential checkpoint blockade in melanoma. Libraries were prepared by immunoSEQ multiplex PCR; TCRdb keeps only in-frame clonotypes and omits some of them. Of roughly 28,000 clones detected, 60% to 85% appear once; the ten largest clones hold 13%. Treatment given: randomized to nivolumab then ipilimumab (arm A) or the reverse (arm B). Sequences were derived from CD8+ T cells sorted from blood (inferred from file names), sampled from a patient given nivolumab and ipilimumab in sequence. These TCRs come from a human donor with melanoma.

J is TRBJ2-7 and V is TRBV7-3; perhaps TRBD1 as D (6 bases). Trimming pared 5 bases from V and 6 bases from J, leaving 11 bases between. Looked up from germline, CDR1 is SGHTA and CDR2 is FQGTGA. This CDR3 comprises 12 residues. CDR3 sequence reads: CASSPPGVEQYF. The CDR3 nucleotides read TGTGCCAGCAGCCCCCCAGGGGTCGAGCAGTACTTC.

This clone was found a few times. The rearrangement uses TRBV28 and TRBJ1-4; 8 nucleotides match TRBD1. CDR3 length equals 16 residues. Germline values: CDR1 MDHEN, CDR2 SYDVKM. The ends lost 5 bases at V and 10 bases at J; junction bases unmatched: 15. Here the CDR3 reads CASSPFRQGQGRKLFF. For the CDR3, the DNA is TGTGCCAGCAGTCCATTTCGACAGGGGCAGGGGAGAAAACTGTTTTTT.

The chain joins TRBV6-5 to TRBJ1-1, with TRBD1 identical over 8 bases. J was trimmed by 2 bases and V by 6 bases; bases with no gene match: 5. Germline V gene data show CDR1 as MNHEY and CDR2 as SVGAGI. The CDR3 has 14 amino acids. The CDR3 DNA follows: TGTGCCAGCAGCTGGACAGGGCAAAACACTGAAGCTTTCTTT. The encoded protein is CASSWTGQNTEAFF.

Remarks on this clone: One junction end does not reproduce the germline sequence, and a read error may be involved. The same CDR3 can be traced to other DNA sequences in this sample. This chain uses TRBV9 with TRBJ2-7; D possibly corresponds to TRBD1 (5 bases). The CDR3 has 13 residues. CDR1 is SGDLS, CDR2 YYNGEE, per germline. CDR3 in amino acids: CASSAPDSYEQYF. The CDR3 region has the DNA TGCGCCAGCAGCGCCCCCGACAGCTACGAGCAGTACTTC. Full variable domain (outside the CDR3, taken from reference TRBV9 and TRBJ2-7): DSGVTQTPKHLITATGQRVTLRCSPRSGDLSVYWYQQSLDQGLQFLIQYYNGEERAKGNILERFSAQQFPDLHSELNLSSLELGDSALYFCASSAPDSYEQYFGPGTRLTVT.

The genes are TRBV2 and TRBJ1-5; D not resolved. This CDR3 region has 12 residues. V shed 6 bases and J shed 4 bases, with 7 bases lying between them. Germline CDR1 is SNHLY and CDR2 is FYNNEI. In nucleotides, the CDR3 is TGTGCCAGCAGACAGAGTAATCAGCCCCAGCATTTT. This gives the protein CASRQSNQPQHF.

The genes are TRBV4-2 and TRBJ1-1; a weak D match, TRBD1 (6 bases). V was cut by 2 bases and J by 4 bases, with 14 bases left in between. The CDR3 extends over 15 amino acids. Germline lookup yields CDR1 LGHNA and CDR2 YNFKEQ. The CDR3 region has the DNA TGTGCCAGCAGCCAAACTCGACAGGCAGGCACTGAAGCTTTCTTT. It yields the protein CASSQTRQAGTEAFF.

The V call is TRBV27, the J call TRBJ2-1; TRBD2 matches 8 bases. V lost 6 bases to trimming and J lost 2 bases; unmatched junction nucleotides: 3. The CDR3 totals 14 residues. Germline CDR1 MNHEY, CDR2 SMNVEV (reference sequence). The CDR3 protein is CASRPSGPYNEQFF. The DNA of the CDR3 is TGTGCCAGCAGACCTAGCGGGCCCTACAATGAGCAGTTCTTC.

This chain links TRBV18 with TRBJ2-6; TRBD2 might be the D (5 bases). Germline values: CDR1 KGHSH, CDR2 LQKENI. Deletions cut 2 bases from V and 0 bases from J, with 14 bases between. The CDR3 covers 18 residues. DNA of the CDR3: TGTGCCAGCTCACCAGTTGATATAGGAGGCTCTGGGGCCAACGTCCTGACTTTC. This encodes CASSPVDIGGSGANVLTF.

V gene TRBV15 combines with J gene TRBJ2-7, with unresolved D. CDR3 length: 13 amino acids. The V end was cut by 1 base, the J end by 5 bases, with 9 bases between. Per germline, CDR1 LNHNV and CDR2 YYDKDF (reference sequence). The CDR3 DNA reads as TGTGCCACCAGCAGAGTTCGAGGAGACGAGCAGTACTTC. The encoded protein is CATSRVRGDEQYF.

This sequence joins TRBV29-1 and TRBJ1-2; tentative D call: TRBD1 (6 bases). Germline CDR1 is SQVTM and CDR2 is ANQGSEA. Trimming took 7 bases from V and 5 from J, leaving 17 bases between them. There are 13 residues in the CDR3. The CDR3 nucleotides read TGCAGCGCTATGAGCGGGGGCCGGTATGGCTACACCTTC. This sequence encodes CSAMSGGRYGYTF.

V gene TRBV7-9 combines with J gene TRBJ1-6; 8 bases line up with TRBD1. Germline V gene sequence: CDR1 SEHNR, CDR2 FQNEAQ (reference sequence). The CDR3 is 14 amino acids. V lost 5 bases to trimming and J lost 9 bases; unmatched junction nucleotides: 6. CDR3: CASSPGTGPSPLHF. CDR3 sequence (DNA): TGTGCCAGCAGCCCCGGGACAGGTCCTTCACCCCTCCACTTT.

This clone was detected only a few times. The chain combines TRBV2 with TRBJ2-3, with D possibly TRBD2 on 5 matching bases. The CDR3 is 15 residues long. Trimming removed 7 bases from V and 0 bases from J, with 14 bases in between. CDR1 SNHLY and CDR2 FYNNEI come from the germline V gene. The CDR3 nucleotides are TGTGCCAGCAACCTAGCAGAGACTAGCACAGATACGCAGTATTTT. Translated, it gives CASNLAETSTDTQYF.

The chain carries TRBV7-8 and TRBJ2-2; TRBD1 aligns across 10 bases. V lost 5 bases, J lost 6 bases, and 6 bases stayed unmatched. The CDR3 has 15 amino acids. The germline gives CDR1 SGHVS, CDR2 FQNEAQ. The CDR3 loop is CASSPRTGGAGELFF. The CDR3 region has the DNA TGTGCCAGCAGCCCCCGGACAGGGGGGGCCGGGGAGCTGTTTTTT.

The CDR3 loop is CASGARGDFGETQYF. CDR3 sequence (DNA): TGTGCTAGTGGGGCTCGCGGGGACTTTGGGGAGACCCAGTACTTC. The chain combines TRBV12-5 with TRBJ2-5; D possibly corresponds to TRBD2 (6 bases). CDR3 length: 15 residues. Trimming took 6 bases from V and 5 from J, leaving 19 bases between them. Germline V gene data show CDR1 as LGHNT and CDR2 as FRNRAP. The whole variable domain, filled in from reference TRBV12-5 and TRBJ2-5, reads DARVTQTPRHKVTEMGQEVTMRCQPILGHNTVFWYRQTMMQGLELLAYFRNRAPLDDSGMPKDRFSAEMPDATLATLKIQPSEPRDSAVYFCASGARGDFGETQYFGPGTRLLVL.

V and J are TRBV4-1 and TRBJ2-1, with D possibly TRBD1 on 5 matching bases. V was pared by 0 bases and J by 8 bases, with 29 bases between. Germline CDR1 is MGHRA and CDR2 is YSYEKL. There are 20 residues in the CDR3. The CDR3: CASSQEQPTLRVFSSDEQFF. CDR3 nucleotide sequence: TGCGCCAGCAGCCAAGAACAACCGACGCTCAGGGTTTTCTCAAGCGATGAGCAGTTCTTC.

This chain connects TRBV5-1 to TRBJ2-3; D call uncertain. CDR1 SGHRS and CDR2 YFSETQ come from the germline V gene. V dropped 3 bases and J dropped 5 bases, with 16 bases sitting between them. The CDR3 is 15 residues long. The CDR3 region is CASSSTTEVIDTQYF. The CDR3, as DNA: TGCGCCAGCAGCTCAACGACCGAGGTAATAGATACGCAGTATTTT.

The rearrangement links TRBV5-5 to TRBJ1-3; D gene ambiguous. Germline assignment: CDR1 SGHKS and CDR2 YYEKEE (reference sequence). The CDR3 is 14 amino acids. V shed 2 bases and J shed 0 bases, with 6 bases lying between them. The CDR3 protein is CASSFGLSGNTIYF. The CDR3 DNA is TGTGCCAGCAGCTTCGGACTCTCTGGAAACACCATATATTTT.